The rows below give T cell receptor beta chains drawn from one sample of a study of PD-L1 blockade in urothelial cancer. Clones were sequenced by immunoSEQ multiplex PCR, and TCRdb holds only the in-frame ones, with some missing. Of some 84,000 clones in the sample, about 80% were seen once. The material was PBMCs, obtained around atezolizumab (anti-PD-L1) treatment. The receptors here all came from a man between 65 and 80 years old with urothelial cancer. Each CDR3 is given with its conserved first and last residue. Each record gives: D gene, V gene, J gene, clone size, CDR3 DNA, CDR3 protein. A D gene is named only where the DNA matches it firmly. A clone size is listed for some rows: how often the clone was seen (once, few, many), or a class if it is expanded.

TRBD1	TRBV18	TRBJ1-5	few	TGTGCCAGCTCACCAATGGACAGGGAGCGCAATCAGCCCCAGCATTTT	CASSPMDRERNQPQHF
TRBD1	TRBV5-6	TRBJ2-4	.	TGTGCCAGCAGCGGGACCGGGACAGAAAACATTCAGTACTTC	CASSGTGTENIQYF
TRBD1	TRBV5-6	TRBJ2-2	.	TGTGCCAGCAGCTCCGGGACAGGGGGCGCGGGGGAGCTGTTTTTT	CASSSGTGGAGELFF
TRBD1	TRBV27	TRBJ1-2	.	TGTGCCAGCAGGTCCCGGGACAGGGGTCACCTTGGCTACACCTTC	CASRSRDRGHLGYTF
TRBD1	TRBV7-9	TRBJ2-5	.	TGTGCCAGCAGCTCCTCCCCGGGACAGGGGGCCCTGTACTTC	CASSSSPGQGALYF
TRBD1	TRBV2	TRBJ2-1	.	TGTGCCAGCAGCGGCCCCGACAGGGACACCTACAATGAGCAGTTCTTC	CASSGPDRDTYNEQFF
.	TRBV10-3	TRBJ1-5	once	TGTGCCATCAGCCGCGGACAGAGCAATCAGCCCCAGCATTTT	CAISRGQSNQPQHF
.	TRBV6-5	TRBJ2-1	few	TGTGCCAGCAGTCATCAGGGTGGCAATGAGCAGTTCTTC	CASSHQGGNEQFF
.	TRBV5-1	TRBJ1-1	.	TGCGCCAGCAGCACCGTCTTAGGGGGTAGGAACACTGAAGCTTTCTTT	CASSTVLGGRNTEAFF
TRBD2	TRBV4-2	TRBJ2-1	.	TGTGCCAGCAGCCAGAAAGGGACTAGCGGGAGTGGGGGGAATGAGCAGTTCTTC	CASSQKGTSGSGGNEQFF
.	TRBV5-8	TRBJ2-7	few	TGTGCCAGCAGCTGGACTTCCTACGAGCAGTACTTC	CASSWTSYEQYF
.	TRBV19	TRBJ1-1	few	TGTGCCAGTAAGATCACGGGAGTTAACACTGAAGCTTTCTTT	CASKITGVNTEAFF
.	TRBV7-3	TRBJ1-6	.	TGTGCCAGCAGCTTACTAGGCCGAGAGAATTCACCCCTCCACTTT	CASSLLGRENSPLHF
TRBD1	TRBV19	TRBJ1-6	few	TGTGCCAGTAGTGGACAGGGGGCGCATTCACCCCTCCACTTT	CASSGQGAHSPLHF
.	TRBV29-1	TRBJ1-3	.	TGCAGCGTGTCGGGGAACTCTGGAAACACCATATATTTT	CSVSGNSGNTIYF